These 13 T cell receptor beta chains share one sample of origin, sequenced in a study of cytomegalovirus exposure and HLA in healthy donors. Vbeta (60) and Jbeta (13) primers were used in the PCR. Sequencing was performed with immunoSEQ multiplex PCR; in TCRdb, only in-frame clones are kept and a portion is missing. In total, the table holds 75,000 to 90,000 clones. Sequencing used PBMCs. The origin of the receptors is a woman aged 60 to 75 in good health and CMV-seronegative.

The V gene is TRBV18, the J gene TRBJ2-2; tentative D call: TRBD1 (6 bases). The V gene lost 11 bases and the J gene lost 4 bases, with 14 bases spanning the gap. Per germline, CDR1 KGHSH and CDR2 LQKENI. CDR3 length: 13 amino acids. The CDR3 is CASAQGSTGELFF. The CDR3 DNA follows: TGTGCCTCGGCACAGGGAAGCACCGGGGAGCTGTTTTTT.

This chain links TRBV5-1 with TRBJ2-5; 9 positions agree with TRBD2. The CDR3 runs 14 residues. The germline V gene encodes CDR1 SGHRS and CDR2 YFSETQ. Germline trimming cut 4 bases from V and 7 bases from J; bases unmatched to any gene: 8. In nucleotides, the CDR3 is TGCGCCAGCAGCCCACGACTAGCGGCACGGACCCAGTACTTC. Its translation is CASSPRLAARTQYF.

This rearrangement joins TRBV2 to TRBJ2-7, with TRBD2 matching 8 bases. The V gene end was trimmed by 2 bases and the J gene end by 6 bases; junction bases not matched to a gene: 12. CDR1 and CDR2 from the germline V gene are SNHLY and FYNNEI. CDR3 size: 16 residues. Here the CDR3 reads CASSEPGTRMGGEQYF. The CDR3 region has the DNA TGTGCCAGCAGTGAACCCGGGACTAGGATGGGGGGCGAGCAGTACTTC.

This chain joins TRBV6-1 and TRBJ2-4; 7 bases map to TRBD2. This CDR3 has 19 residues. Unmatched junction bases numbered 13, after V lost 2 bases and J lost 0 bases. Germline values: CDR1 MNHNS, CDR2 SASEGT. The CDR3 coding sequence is TGTGCCAGCAGTGAAATCCCAGGGCTAGCGGAGATAGCCAAAAACATTCAGTACTTC. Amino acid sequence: CASSEIPGLAEIAKNIQYF.

In DNA, the CDR3 is TGTGCCAGCAGTTTCAGCGGGAGGGAGACCTACGAGCAGTACTTC. Translated: CASSFSGRETYEQYF. This rearrangement joins TRBV27 to TRBJ2-7; 10 nucleotides agree with TRBD2. CDR1 is MNHEY, CDR2 SMNVEV, per germline (reference sequence). The ends lost 3 bases at V and 2 bases at J; junction bases unmatched: 4. The CDR3 extends over 15 amino acids.

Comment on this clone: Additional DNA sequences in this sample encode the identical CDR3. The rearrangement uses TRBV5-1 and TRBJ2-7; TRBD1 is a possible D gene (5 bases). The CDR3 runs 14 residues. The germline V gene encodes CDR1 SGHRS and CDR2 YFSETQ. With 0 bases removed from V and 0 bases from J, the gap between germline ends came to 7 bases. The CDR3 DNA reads TGCGCCAGCAGCTTGGGAGACAGCTCCTACGAGCAGTACTTC. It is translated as CASSLGDSSYEQYF.

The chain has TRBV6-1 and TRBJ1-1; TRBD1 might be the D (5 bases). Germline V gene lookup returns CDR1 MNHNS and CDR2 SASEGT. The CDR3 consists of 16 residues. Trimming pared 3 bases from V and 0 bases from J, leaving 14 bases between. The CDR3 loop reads CASSDFKGRVNTEAFF. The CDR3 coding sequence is TGTGCCAGCAGTGACTTTAAAGGCAGGGTGAACACTGAAGCTTTCTTT.

In DNA, the CDR3 is TGTGCCAGCAGCCGGGGACAGGGGGATTCGGAGACCCAGTACTTC. Residues: CASSRGQGDSETQYF. This chain joins TRBV6-6 and TRBJ2-5; 11 bases are a match to TRBD1. The CDR3 is 15 amino acids. Germline V gene sequence: CDR1 MNHNY, CDR2 SVGAGI (reference sequence). The junction had 8 bases not matched to a gene; V was cut back by 6 bases and J by 5 bases.

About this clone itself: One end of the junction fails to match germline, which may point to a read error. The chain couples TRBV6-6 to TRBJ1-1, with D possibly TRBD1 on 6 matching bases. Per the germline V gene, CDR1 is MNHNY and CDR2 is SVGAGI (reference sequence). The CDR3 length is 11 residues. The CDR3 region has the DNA TGTGCCAGCAGTTACTCGGGGGTCCAGGGGTTT. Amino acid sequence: CASSYSGVQGF.

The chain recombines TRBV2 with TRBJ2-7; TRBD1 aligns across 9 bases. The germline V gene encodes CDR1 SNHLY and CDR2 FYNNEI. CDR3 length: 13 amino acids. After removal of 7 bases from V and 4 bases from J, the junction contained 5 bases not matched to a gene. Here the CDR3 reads CASTGTGLYEQYF. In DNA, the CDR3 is TGTGCCAGCACCGGGACAGGGCTGTACGAGCAGTACTTC.

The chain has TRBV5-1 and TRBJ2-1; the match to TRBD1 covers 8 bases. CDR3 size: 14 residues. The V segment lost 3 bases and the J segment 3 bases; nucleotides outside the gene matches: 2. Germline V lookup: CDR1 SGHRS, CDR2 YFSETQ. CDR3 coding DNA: TGCGCCAGCAGCTCGGGACAGGACTACAATGAGCAGTTCTTC. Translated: CASSSGQDYNEQFF.

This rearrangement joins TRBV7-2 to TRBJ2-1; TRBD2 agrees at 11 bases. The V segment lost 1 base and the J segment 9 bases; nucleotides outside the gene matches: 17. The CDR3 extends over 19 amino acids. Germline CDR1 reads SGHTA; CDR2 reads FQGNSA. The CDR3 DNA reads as TGTGCCAGCAGCTTAGGGGGCCAAATACTAGCGGGAGATCAGGTTGAGCAGTTCTTC. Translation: CASSLGGQILAGDQVEQFF.

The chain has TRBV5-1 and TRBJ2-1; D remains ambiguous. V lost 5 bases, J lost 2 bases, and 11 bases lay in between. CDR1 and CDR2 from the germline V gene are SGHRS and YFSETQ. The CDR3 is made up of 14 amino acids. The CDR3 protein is CASSLAETYNEQFF. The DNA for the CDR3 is TGCGCCAGCAGTCTTGCGGAGACCTACAATGAGCAGTTCTTC.